Here is one T cell receptor beta chain with its context. The entry originates in a study of blood T cell repertoires in COVID-19. Study-level background: From the United States, Italy and Spain came samples of acute and convalescent COVID-19. T cells, B-cell-depleted T cells, or PBMCs supplied cDNA or gDNA.

The authors' processing: Researchers report that nucleated cell counts were estimated from reference gene primer amplification. Generated by immunoSEQ multiplex PCR, the TCRdb table keeps only in-frame clones and is missing some. V and J calls and clone size come straight from that table; D and trimming were deduced from the DNA. The repertoire holds over 300,000 clones, 80% to 90% seen once, with 0.95% to 1.5% in the top ten. With V trimmed by 4 bases and J by 8 bases, 10 bases remained unmatched. CDR1 and CDR2 (germline): KGHDR, SFDVKD. This CDR3 contains 15 residues. The sequence was obtained from a woman in her forties or fifties with acute or convalescent COVID-19. V and J are TRBV24-1 and TRBJ2-1; 7 bases are a match to TRBD1. Sequences were obtained from peripheral blood. DNA for the CDR3: TGTGCCACCAGTGACCCTCGGACAGGTGGCCATGAGCAGTTCTTC. This gives the protein CATSDPRTGGHEQFF.